This entry is about one T cell receptor beta chain. Its target is not known. The sample is drawn from a study of breast tumors, draining lymph nodes, adjacent tissues. Study conclusions and caveats: Findings are consistent with lymph node origin and intratumoral expansion of most tumor T cells. Tumor TCR diversity was below lymph nodes but above nontumor tissue. That most tumor T cells come from lymph nodes remained unproven.

MiXCR, applied by TCRdb to the multiplex PCR reads, yields one record per CDR3 protein. This table has 50,000 to 85,000 distinct CDR3 sequences, approximately 45% appearing once. Germline V gene sequence: CDR1 SNHLY, CDR2 FYNNEI. V lost 1 base to trimming and J lost 15 bases, with 31 bases between them. There are 18 residues in the CDR3. The receptor was derived from a female donor with breast cancer. Some clones in this sample may be carry-over from other donors' samples. The chain carries TRBV2 and TRBJ1-5; D may be TRBD1 (5 bases). Sequenced material: breast tumor tissue. This CDR3 reads CASSEDGAGVGVYCLWHF. The DNA of the CDR3 is TGTGCCAGCAGTGAAGACGGAGCGGGAGTGGGGGTATATTGTTTGTGGCATTTT.